This T cell receptor beta chain was profiled in a study of blood T cell repertoires in COVID-19. Background on the study: In each case, the material was cDNA or gDNA derived from T cells, B-cell-depleted T cells, or PBMCs.

This CDR3 has 13 residues. CDR1 and CDR2 (germline): MGHDK, SYGVNS. V lost 10 bases and J lost 8, with 18 bases in between. Repertoires were generated with immunoSEQ multiplex PCR, while TCRdb's copy carries only in-frame clones and drops some. Of 250,000 to 300,000 clones in the sample, about nine tenths were seen once. The sample consisted of peripheral blood. The TCR sequence derives from a young woman with COVID-19, enrolled during active disease. The J gene is TRBJ2-1, the V gene TRBV25-1; tentative D call: TRBD2 (6 bases). CDR3 sequence: CATTTPGVYEQFF. CDR3 in DNA: TGTGCCACAACTACGCCGGGGGTGTATGAGCAGTTCTTC.